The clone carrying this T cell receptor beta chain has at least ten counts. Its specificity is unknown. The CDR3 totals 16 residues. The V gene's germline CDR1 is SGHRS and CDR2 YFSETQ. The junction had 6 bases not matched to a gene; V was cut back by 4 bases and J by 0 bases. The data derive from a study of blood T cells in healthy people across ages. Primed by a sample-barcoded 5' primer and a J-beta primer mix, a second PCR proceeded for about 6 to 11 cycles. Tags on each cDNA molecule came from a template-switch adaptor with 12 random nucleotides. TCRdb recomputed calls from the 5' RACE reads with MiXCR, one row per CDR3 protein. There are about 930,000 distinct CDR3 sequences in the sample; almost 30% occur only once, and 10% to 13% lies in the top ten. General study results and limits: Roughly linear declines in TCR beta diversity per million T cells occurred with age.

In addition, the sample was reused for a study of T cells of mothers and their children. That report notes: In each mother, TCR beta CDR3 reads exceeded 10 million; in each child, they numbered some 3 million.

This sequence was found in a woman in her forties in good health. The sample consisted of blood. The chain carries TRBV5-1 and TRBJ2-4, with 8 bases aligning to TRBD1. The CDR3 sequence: CASSPTGGLAKNIQYF. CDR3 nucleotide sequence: TGCGCCAGCAGCCCAACAGGGGGGTTAGCCAAAAACATTCAGTACTTC.